Listed below are T cell receptor beta chains from one sample, sequenced in a study of PD-1 blockade in classical Hodgkin lymphoma. Profiling relied on immunoSEQ multiplex PCR, and the TCRdb table lists in-frame clones only, not all of them. Here the sample spans approximately 57,000 clones, under 95% being singletons. The sample was peripheral blood mononuclear cells (PBMCs), taken before the second cycle of nivolumab. Receptors originate from a human donor with classical Hodgkin lymphoma. Each CDR3 is given with its conserved first and last residue. The D gene is left open where the match is weak. For some rows the clone size is stated as once, few or many, or as a class when expanded; others skip it.

- | - | TRBJ1-1 | TRBV7-9 | TGTGCCATCACAGGGTCAACGTACACTGAAGCTTTCTTT | CAITGSTYTEAFF
TRBD1 | - | TRBJ1-2 | TRBV7-9 | TGTGCCAGCAGCTTAGCGGGTTCGACAGGGGGCGGTTACGGCTACACCTTC | CASSLAGSTGGGYGYTF
TRBD2 | - | TRBJ2-7 | TRBV5-8 | TGTGCCAGCAGCTTGGGGAAATCTAGGCGGGAGTCCTTC | CASSLGKSRRESF
- | - | TRBJ1-2 | TRBV7-9 | TGTGCCAGCAGCTCAGTGGTAGGGAGGTATGGCTACACCTTC | CASSSVVGRYGYTF
- | - | TRBJ1-5 | TRBV5-1 | TGCGCCAGCAGCTTGGAAAGTAGCAATCAGCCCCAGCATTTT | CASSLESSNQPQHF
TRBD2 | - | TRBJ2-5 | TRBV6-1 | TGTGCCAGCATACTAGCGGGATTAGAGACCCAGTACTTC | CASILAGLETQYF
TRBD2 | - | TRBJ2-3 | TRBV28 | TGTGCCAGCAGTACCGGCGGGAGGGCTGGAGATACGCAGTATTTT | CASSTGGRAGDTQYF
TRBD2 | - | TRBJ2-3 | TRBV7-8 | TGTGCCAGCAGCCAGACTAGCGGGAGGGCCCGGACAGATACGCAGTATTTT | CASSQTSGRARTDTQYF
TRBD2 | - | TRBJ2-3 | TRBV7-7 | TGTGCCAGCAGCCCAATAGCGGGCGCTAGCACAGATACGCAGTATTTT | CASSPIAGASTDTQYF
- | - | TRBJ2-3 | TRBV6-5 | TGTGCCAGCAGTTACTCCGGGACACGGCAGTATTTT | CASSYSGTRQYF
- | once | TRBJ1-2 | TRBV18 | TGTGCCAGCTCACCAGATGGGGATTCCTATGGCTACACCTTC | CASSPDGDSYGYTF
- | - | TRBJ2-7 | TRBV19 | TGTGCCAGTAGTGCACAGGGTTACTCCTACGAGCAGTACTTC | CASSAQGYSYEQYF
- | - | TRBJ2-2 | TRBV27 | TGTGCCAGCAGTTCTCACCCACAGTTCGCGAACACCGGGGAGCTGTTTTTT | CASSSHPQFANTGELFF
- | - | TRBJ1-5 | TRBV19 | TGTGCCAGTACGGGATCCCGGGCTACCCAGCCCCAGCATTTT | CASTGSRATQPQHF
- | - | TRBJ1-4 | TRBV6-5 | TGTGCCAGCAGTTACTCTGCAGGGAGAGGAGAAAAACTGTTTTTT | CASSYSAGRGEKLFF
- | - | TRBJ1-2 | TRBV19 | TGTGCCAGTAGTATAGCAGCAGGGGACTATGGCTACACCTTC | CASSIAAGDYGYTF
- | once | TRBJ2-7 | TRBV30 | TGTGCCTGGAGTGACCTTAGATCCTACGAGCAGTACTTC | CAWSDLRSYEQYF
- | - | TRBJ1-5 | TRBV5-1 | TGCGCCAGCAGCTTGACAGGGCTTGGCAATCAGCCCCAGCATTTT | CASSLTGLGNQPQHF
TRBD1 | - | TRBJ2-7 | TRBV20-1 | TGCAGTGCTCGACAGGGAGCCGAGCAGTACTTC | CSARQGAEQYF
- | - | TRBJ2-4 | TRBV28 | TGTGCCAGCAGTTTTTCTCGGCCCACAGGCATTCAGTACTTC | CASSFSRPTGIQYF
- | once | TRBJ2-5 | TRBV5-4 | TGTGCCAGCAGCCCTAGGGTCCTCCCTTCCCGAGAGACCCAGTACTTC | CASSPRVLPSRETQYF
- | - | TRBJ1-1 | TRBV7-5 | TGTGTCAGAAGCTTTAAGACAGGGAAGAATACTGAAGCTTTCTTT | CVRSFKTGKNTEAFF
TRBD1 | - | TRBJ1-5 | TRBV15 | TGTGCCACCAGCAGAGAGCGAACAGGGGAACAGCCCCAGCATTTT | CATSRERTGEQPQHF
- | - | TRBJ1-1 | TRBV7-8 | TGTGCCAGCAGCTTAGGTGGCAGATCTGAAGCTTTCTTT | CASSLGGRSEAFF
TRBD2 | - | TRBJ2-7 | TRBV30 | TGTGCCTGGAGTGTATCCCCGCTGGGACTAGCGGGGTCCTACGAGCAGTACTTC | CAWSVSPLGLAGSYEQYF
- | few | TRBJ1-4 | TRBV2 | TGTGCCACCACGGGTGGGGGCAATGAAAAACTGTTTTTT | CATTGGGNEKLFF
- | - | TRBJ2-1 | TRBV27 | TGTGCCAGCAGTGTGGGTCCCAATGAGCAGTTCTTC | CASSVGPNEQFF
- | once | TRBJ2-2 | TRBV5-1 | TGCGCCAGCCCGGACGCTAACACCGGGGAGCTGTTTTTT | CASPDANTGELFF
TRBD1 | - | TRBJ2-7 | TRBV18 | TGTGCCAGCTCACTGGGACAGGGGGACGAGCAGTACTTC | CASSLGQGDEQYF
TRBD1 | - | TRBJ1-2 | TRBV5-1 | TGCGCCAGCAGCTTGGCGGCCGAAGGGGGCAATGGCTACACCTTC | CASSLAAEGGNGYTF